One sample yielded the 3 T cell receptor beta chains listed below, sequenced in a study of CXCR3-negative and CXCR3-positive naive CD8 T cells. No cognate antigen is known for these TCRs. TRB cDNA libraries were made by UMI-labeled 5' RACE. TCRdb reanalyzed the 5' RACE reads, giving one entry per CDR3 protein sequence and no DNA. This sample's clone table lists tens of thousands of distinct CDR3 sequences. The study, taken as a whole, reports: TRB CDR3s were more hydrophobic in CXCR3-positive than in CXCR3-negative naive cells.

Sequences were obtained from naive CXCR3+ CD8+ T cells from blood. Subset meaning: CD45RO-CCR7+CD27+CD95- naive CD8+ T cells expressing CXCR3 (TNR3+). The origin of the receptors is a human donor in good health. Some clones in this sample may be carry-over from other donors' samples.

The chain recombines TRBV7-6 with TRBJ2-1. Germline V CDR1 and CDR2: SGHVS, FNYEAQ. This CDR3 has 16 amino acids. The CDR3 protein is CASSLNSGSSYSEQFF. Based on the CDR3 plus reference TRBV7-6 and TRBJ2-1, the full variable domain is GAGVSQSPRYKVTKRGQDVALRCDPISGHVSLYWYRQALGQGPEFLTYFNYEAQQDKSGLPNDRFSAERPEGSISTLTIQRTEQRDSAMYRCASSLNSGSSYSEQFFGPGTRLTVL.

V is TRBV25-1 and J is TRBJ2-7; with no DNA, the TCRdb D assignment of TRBD2 cannot be verified. From germline, CDR1 is MGHDK and CDR2 SYGVNS. The CDR3 consists of 13 residues. The CDR3 is CASEGRQGYEQYF.

The chain links TRBV4-1 to TRBJ1-1. The germline V gene has CDR1 MGHRA and CDR2 YSYEKL. CDR3 size: 14 residues. The CDR3 protein is CASSQDEANTEAFF.